What follows describes a single T cell receptor (beta chain). Its specific antigen is unknown. No much larger clone is present one base from it, and per-base qualities are unavailable. The sample comes from a study of blood T cell repertoires in COVID-19 (dated by TCRdb to 2020 to 2021). For the wider study: Samples covering the acute and convalescent phases of COVID-19 were provided by collaborators in the United States, Italy and Spain. Where available, HLA class I and class II types were obtained from metadata supplied by the sample provider rather than from assay-based typing. A freely available public database, intended as a resource for researchers studying the immune response to SARS-CoV-2, is where the repertoires were released. The samples were drawn from the first 160 participants of the ongoing ImmuneRACE study and from more than 1,000 subjects provided by 6 global collaborators. The dataset comprised deeply sampled blood TCRbeta repertoires from subjects exposed to, actively infected with, or recovered from COVID-19. The prospective study material was composed of cDNA or gDNA derived from T cells, B-cell-depleted T cells, or PBMCs. A de-identified subject ID, COVID-19 status, age in years and sex were almost always included in the sample metadata. Study-level results and caveats: The quantity of clinical and demographic metadata differed by source and by participant and was supplied without curation.

Collaborating institutions collected whole blood in K2EDTA tubes following their own protocols. For TCRbeta analysis, collaborators shipped samples as frozen whole blood, isolated PBMCs, or DNA extracted from either of those sample types. TCRbeta CDR3 regions were amplified from genomic DNA by means of the immunoSEQ Assay, a bias-controlled multiplex PCR. The authors' pipeline ran thus. Within the assay, amplification of reference gene primers was used to estimate how many nucleated cells each sample contained. To quantify the absolute abundance of each unique TCRbeta CDR3 rearrangement, sequence reads were collapsed and filtered. For each sample, productive Simpson clonality was calculated as the square root of Simpson's diversity index over productive rearrangements. TCRdb carries this immuneACCESS record with in-frame sequences only. Its versions omit some clonotypes, under half of them owing to an unresolved V gene in the studies checked, with the rest unexplained. D and trimming come from the DNA, and the V and J calls and clone size come from that table. Counted in this sample were 80,000 or so clones; 80% to 90% of them appeared once. 15% of the sample rests with the top ten.

V was cut back by 2 bases and J by 6 bases, leaving a gap of 12 bases between them. The CDR3, from cysteine to phenylalanine, totals 14 residues. This entry keeps only the CDR3 DNA: 42 bases, framed from base 1. CDR1 WNHNN and CDR2 SYGVQD are derived from the germline V gene (reference sequence). The V and J genes are TRBV10-1 and TRBJ2-3, with no D gene named confidently. This receptor was identified in a woman aged 80 or older with acute or convalescent COVID-19. The sample consisted of peripheral blood. The CDR3 region: CASSEAVAQDTQYF. The nucleotide sequence is given as TGCGCCAGCAGTGAGGCCGTGGCCCAGGATACGCAGTATTTT.